This T cell receptor beta chain was recorded in a study of blood T cell repertoires in COVID-19. Study overall: The United States, Italy and Spain provided the acute and convalescent COVID-19 samples. PBMCs, B-cell-depleted T cells, or T cells were the source of the cDNA or gDNA that made up the material.

Per the original data handling: Nucleated cell number was recorded as an estimate derived from reference gene primer amplification. Produced via immunoSEQ multiplex PCR; TCRdb's table is partial and in-frame only. For V, J and clone size, that table is used; D and trimming come from the DNA. The sample includes roughly 170,000 clones, 70% to 90% seen only once; the top ten take roughly 5%. Germline-derived CDR1 and CDR2 are SGDLS and YYNGEE. V was cut by 0 bases and J by 2 bases, with 17 bases left in between. The CDR3 contains 17 residues. Seattle patients were enrolled while actively infected and followed longitudinally.

The sequence derives from a woman in her 50s with COVID-19, enrolled during active disease. The J gene is TRBJ2-5, the V gene TRBV9; D may be TRBD2 (7 bases). Sequencing input: peripheral blood. CDR3 sequence reads: CASSVEGRGSVQETQYF. CDR3 DNA sequence: TGTGCCAGCAGCGTAGAGGGGAGGGGGTCGGTACAAGAGACCCAGTACTTC.